This TCR beta chain was sequenced in a study of response to subunit inactivated influenza vaccine. About this clonotype: Its matching antigen is unknown. An end of the junction differs from the germline gene, which may be a read error.

Germline V gives CDR1 MNHEY, CDR2 SMNVEV (reference sequence). The CDR3 covers 13 residues. Each CDR3 protein gets one entry after TCRdb re-called the RT-PCR reads with MiXCR. The sample has under 750,000 distinct CDR3 sequences; 12% are singletons. Study-level results: Authors proposed each seasonal influenza vaccination draws in few new T cells.

Sequencing used PBMCs from blood, obtained on the day of vaccination. This TCR was recovered from a man aged 45-65 years who received an inactivated influenza vaccine. The V and J genes are TRBV27 and TRBJ2-7; TRBD1 agrees at 9 bases. The CDR3 DNA follows: TGTGCCTGCAGTTTGGGGACAGGGTACGAGCAGTACTTC. Its translation: CACSLGTGYEQYF.